The rows below give T cell receptor beta chains drawn from one sample of a study of T cell changes during pregnancy in multiple sclerosis. Measured with immunoSEQ multiplex PCR; TCRdb has only the in-frame clones, and not every one. Of more than 35,000 clones listed, 90% are singletons. The sample in question was CD4+ T cells from peripheral blood mononuclear cells, obtained in the second trimester of pregnancy. The receptor set was obtained from a female donor with multiple sclerosis, enrolled in a pregnancy study. Each CDR3 is given without its conserved first and last residue. The order of the fields is CDR3 protein, V gene, J gene, clone size. Part of the rows lack a size; the others show once, few, many or a class for expanded clones.

ASSPNSGTDTQY	TRBV18	TRBJ2-3	.
ASSRGDRVREQY	TRBV5-4	TRBJ2-7	once
ASSPGPGQGAYEQY	TRBV11-1	TRBJ2-7	.
SVGLNGGRNTEAF	TRBV29-1	TRBJ1-1	once
ASSSQRDRDANYGYT	TRBV13	TRBJ1-2	.
ATSRALSGRFPNEQF	TRBV15	TRBJ2-1	.
ASSPTGELAGGRDIQY	TRBV7-2	TRBJ2-4	.
SVDPGGTDTQY	TRBV29-1	TRBJ2-3	.
ASSPTGRLGEQY	TRBV6-5	TRBJ2-7	.
ATSRTDRGTGNTIY	TRBV15	TRBJ1-3	.
ASSRSEGYGYT	TRBV7-9	TRBJ1-2	few
ASSLGFAGASYEQY	TRBV27	TRBJ2-7	.
ASSQTGRETLLTSTDTQY	TRBV18	TRBJ2-3	.
ASSRGWLSYNEQF	TRBV7-2	TRBJ2-1	.
ASSVLEGVAKNIQY	TRBV9	TRBJ2-4	.